This record looks at one TCR beta chain sequence and its context. Its cognate antigen has yet to be identified. It has no much larger one-base neighbor in the sample; base qualities were not kept. This record belongs to a study of OX40 agonist ivuxolimab in advanced cancers. The study in broad terms: Ivuxolimab was an agonistic, fully human IgG2 monoclonal antibody directed against OX40 (CD134), a costimulatory receptor. Intravenous ivuxolimab was administered to patients every 2 weeks at six dose levels: 0.01, 0.1, 0.3, 1.5, 3 and 10 mg/kg. Among the roughly 52 dose-escalation patients, 19 had hepatocellular carcinoma, 15 or so melanoma, 9 renal cell carcinoma and 9 head and neck cancer. A male proportion of roughly 80% and a mean age of roughly 58 years, ranging from about 20 to 80, were recorded for the dose-escalation cohort. Patients were allowed to have had prior anti-PD-1, anti-PD-L1 or anti-CTLA-4 therapy, and 30% to 50% of the dose-escalation patients had previously received checkpoint inhibitors. Three dose-escalation patients achieved partial responses, one with hepatocellular carcinoma and two with cutaneous melanoma. Peripheral TCRbeta sequencing was intended to test whether TCR sequence diversity was altered and clonal T-cell expansion was caused by ivuxolimab. The monotherapy dose-escalation portion (N of about 50 patients) of the phase I ivuxolimab trial is reported in the paper.

Genomic DNA was isolated from the sorted cells so that the TCRbeta CDR3 region could be sequenced. The immunoSEQ Assay was used to sequence the TCRbeta CDR3 regions. Held by TCRdb, this immuneACCESS table contains in-frame sequences only and omits some clones. Under half of the omission traces to an unresolved V gene where checked; the cause of the rest is unknown. Recorded for this sample are about 68,000 clones; 65% to 90% of them occurred a single time. The ten top clones hold 1.4% of the sample. Patients with autoimmune disease history or receiving systemic immunosuppression were excluded from the trial. In every dose cohort, peripheral blood was drawn for TCR sequencing at baseline, cycle 4 day 1, and cycle 7 day 1. The samples were taken from a phase I, first-in-human, multicenter, open-label dose-escalation trial of ivuxolimab. Adults with locally advanced or metastatic head and neck squamous cell, hepatocellular, melanoma or renal cell carcinoma were enrolled in the trial. Before TCR sequencing, CD4+ T cells and CD8+ T cells were sorted from peripheral blood as separate populations.

What the authors observed across the whole study: The antigen specificity of the peripheral T cells that underwent clonal expansion was not determined. After ivuxolimab, expanded clones were on average more numerous among CD8+ T cells than among CD4+ T cells. In the 0.1-3.0 mg/kg groups, partial responders had among the lowest normalized peripheral clonal expansion, particularly in CD8+ T cells. Low levels of normalized T-cell clonal expansion were also seen in some patients who did not respond. Clonal expansion of both CD4+ and CD8+ blood T cells was observed from baseline to week 6 at doses 0.1 to 3.0 mg/kg.

The germline V gene yields SGHRS for CDR1 and YFSETQ for CDR2. V drops 1 base and J drops 4 bases, leaving 13 bases in between. Taken from cysteine to phenylalanine, the CDR3 has 15 residues. The only DNA kept is the CDR3, 45 bases in frame from the first base. Sequenced here: CD4+ or CD8+ T cells sorted from blood, sampled in a trial of the OX40 agonist ivuxolimab. The receptor comes from an adult with an advanced solid tumor such as melanoma, head and neck, liver or kidney cancer. Rearrangement joined TRBV5-1 to TRBJ2-3; matching of 6 bases hints at TRBD1 as the D gene. The CDR3 corresponds to CASSLKGGWADTQYF. The DNA sequence is as follows: TGCGCCAGCAGCTTGAAAGGGGGTTGGGCAGATACGCAGTATTTT.